This T cell receptor (beta chain) was found in a study of blood T cell repertoires in COVID-19. In the study overall: In each case, the material was cDNA or gDNA derived from T cells, B-cell-depleted T cells, or PBMCs.

The germline CDR1 and CDR2 sequences are SEHNR and FQNEAQ (reference sequence). CDR3 length equals 16 residues. Trimming removed 7 bases at V and 1 base at J, with 19 bases between. Authors' methods: Amplification of reference gene primers provided the estimated nucleated cell counts. The method was immunoSEQ multiplex PCR; TCRdb's version includes in-frame clones alone and lacks a portion of them. V, J and clone size derive from that table, while D and trimming were established from the DNA sequence. Here the sample spans more than 300,000 clones, approximately 90% being singletons. The sequenced material came from PBMCs or T cells enriched from blood (not recorded which). The V call is TRBV7-9, the J call TRBJ2-5, with a tentative D call TRBD2 (6 bases). This sequence originates from a man aged 25 to 40 who had recovered from COVID-19. CDR3 nucleotides: TGTGCCAGCACGCCTAAAACCGGGAGCGCCCAAGAGACCCAGTACTTC. It yields the protein CASTPKTGSAQETQYF. Looking up the rest from reference TRBV7-9 and TRBJ2-5 gives the full variable domain: DTGVSQNPRHKITKRGQNVTFRCDPISEHNRLYWYRQTLGQGPEFLTYFQNEAQLEKSRLLSDRFSAERPKGSFSTLEIQRTEQGDSAMYLCASTPKTGSAQETQYFGPGTRLLVL.